This note documents a single TCR beta chain sequence. Its antigen has not been determined. Per-base quality was not reported, and no clone a single base away is much larger than it. This record belongs to a study of blood T cell repertoires in COVID-19 (dated by TCRdb to about 2020). Background for the entire study: Collaborator samples came from the United States, Italy and Spain and covered acute and convalescent phases of COVID-19. The material from the prospective study consisted of cDNA or gDNA derived from T cells, B-cell-depleted T cells, or PBMCs. The dataset comprised deeply sampled blood TCRbeta repertoires from subjects exposed to, actively infected with, or recovered from COVID-19. The repertoires were released in a freely available public database intended as a resource for research on the immune response to SARS-CoV-2. Samples were obtained from the ongoing ImmuneRACE study (first 160 participants) and from about 1,300 subjects provided by 6 global collaborators. Nearly every sample came with metadata listing a de-identified subject ID, COVID-19 status, age in years and sex. Where available, HLA class I and class II types were obtained from metadata supplied by the sample provider rather than from assay-based typing.

Here is what the overall study found, with its caveats: Clinical and demographic metadata were provided uncurated, with the amount varying by source and participant.

Enrolling through a virtual design, the prospective study's participants ranged in age from roughly 18 to 95 years and lived across 24 United States geographic areas. Cohort assignment in the prospective study relied on participant-reported clinical history from a screening survey and a study questionnaire. Recovered participants in ImmuneRACE Cohort 3 were defined by two consecutive negative NP/OP PCR tests, clearance by a healthcare professional, or resolution of symptoms. In the prospective study, mobile phlebotomists collected whole blood, serum and a nasopharyngeal or oropharyngeal swab from each participant. Additional blood draws and questionnaires over an approximately two-month period could optionally be provided by prospective study participants. Before DNA extraction, prospective study blood samples were shipped either frozen or at room temperature. TCRbeta CDR3 regions were amplified from genomic DNA using the immunoSEQ Assay, a bias-controlled multiplex PCR. The paper's processing steps were these. Within the assay, amplification of reference gene primers was used to estimate how many nucleated cells each sample contained. Sequence reads were collapsed and filtered to measure the absolute abundance of every unique TCRbeta CDR3 rearrangement. For each sample, productive Simpson clonality was calculated as the square root of Simpson's diversity index over productive rearrangements. TCRdb re-hosts the immuneACCESS table, in-frame sequences only. Its copies lack some clones; in the studies checked, an unresolved V gene accounts for under half of them, and the cause for the rest is not known. Clone size and V and J calls were adopted from that table, with D and trimming inferred from the DNA. The sample records 230,000 or so clones, 88% of which are singletons. The ten biggest clones cover roughly 2.5% of the sample.

V sheds 1 base and J sheds 4 bases, leaving 12 bases between their ends. Via the germline V gene (reference sequence), CDR1 is LGHDT and CDR2 YNNKEL. Including the terminal cysteine and phenylalanine, the CDR3 comprises 15 residues. Only the CDR3 DNA stays, 45 bases, in frame from base 1. The chain couples TRBV3-1 (or the pseudogene TRBV3-2) to TRBJ2-3; no D segment can be confidently identified. This TCR derives from a woman aged 30 to 39 who had recovered from COVID-19. The sample taken for sequencing was PBMCs or T cells enriched from blood (not recorded which). The DNA sequence is given as TGTGCCAGCAGCCAAGGTCCCCCCTCGGCAGATACGCAGTATTTT. The translation is CASSQGPPSADTQYF.